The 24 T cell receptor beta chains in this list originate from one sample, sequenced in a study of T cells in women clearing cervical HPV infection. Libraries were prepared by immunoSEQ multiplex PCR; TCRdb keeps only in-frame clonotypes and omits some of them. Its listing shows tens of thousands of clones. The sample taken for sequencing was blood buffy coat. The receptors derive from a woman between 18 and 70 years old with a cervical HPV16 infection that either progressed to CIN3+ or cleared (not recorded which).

The CDR3 bases that were read are TGTGCCAGCAGTTCTAACCGGGACAGGGTAACAGATACG. Translation: CASSSNRDRVTDT. Given in full, the CDR3 is CASSSNRDRVTDTQYF. The rearrangement uses TRBV6-2 or TRBV6-3 and TRBJ2-3, with 9 bases that match TRBD1. The read finishes 3 residues shy of the CDR3 end, and the germline J gene is used to complete it. The germline CDR1 and CDR2 sequences are MNHEY and SVGEGT. The V and J ends lost 4 bases and 3 bases, in that order; junction bases with no gene match: 8. The CDR3 consists of 16 residues.

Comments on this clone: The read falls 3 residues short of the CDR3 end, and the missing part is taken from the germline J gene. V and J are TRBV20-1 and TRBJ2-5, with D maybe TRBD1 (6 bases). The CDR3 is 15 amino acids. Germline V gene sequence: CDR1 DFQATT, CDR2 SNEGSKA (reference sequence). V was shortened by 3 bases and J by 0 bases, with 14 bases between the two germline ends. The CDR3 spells CSASGSGVYQETQYF. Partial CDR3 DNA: TGCAGTGCTAGCGGATCAGGGGTGTACCAAGAGACC.

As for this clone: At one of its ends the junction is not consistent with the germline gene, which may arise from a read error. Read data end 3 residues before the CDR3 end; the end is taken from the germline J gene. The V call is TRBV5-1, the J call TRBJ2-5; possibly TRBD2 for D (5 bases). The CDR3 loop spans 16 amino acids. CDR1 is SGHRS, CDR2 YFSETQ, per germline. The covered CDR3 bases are TGCGCCAACAGCTCCGGCCGGGGATTTGGCCAAGAGACC. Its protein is CANSSGRGFGQET. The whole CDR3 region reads CANSSGRGFGQETQYF.

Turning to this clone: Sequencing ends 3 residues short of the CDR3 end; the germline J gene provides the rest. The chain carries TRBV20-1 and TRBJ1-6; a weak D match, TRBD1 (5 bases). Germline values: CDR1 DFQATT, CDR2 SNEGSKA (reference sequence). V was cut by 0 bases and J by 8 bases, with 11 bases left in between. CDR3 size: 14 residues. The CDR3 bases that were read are TGCAGTGCTAGAGATCCAGGGAGGGATTCACCC. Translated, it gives CSARDPGRDSP. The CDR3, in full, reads CSARDPGRDSPLHF.

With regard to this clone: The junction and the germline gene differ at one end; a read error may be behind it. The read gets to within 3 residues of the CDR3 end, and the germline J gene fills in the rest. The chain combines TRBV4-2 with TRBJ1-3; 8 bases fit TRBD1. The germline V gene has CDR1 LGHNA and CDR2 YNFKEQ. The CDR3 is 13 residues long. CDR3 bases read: TGCGCCAGCGCGGCCACAGGGGGTAACACC. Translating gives CASAATGGNT. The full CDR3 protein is CASAATGGNTIYF.

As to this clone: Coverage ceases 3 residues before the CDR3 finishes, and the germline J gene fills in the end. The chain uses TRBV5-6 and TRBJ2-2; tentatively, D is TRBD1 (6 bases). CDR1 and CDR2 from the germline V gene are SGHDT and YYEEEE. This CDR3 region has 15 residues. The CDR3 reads CASSLVDRVNEKLFF. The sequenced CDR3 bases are TGTGCCAGCAGCTTGGTGGACAGAGTTAATGAAAAG.

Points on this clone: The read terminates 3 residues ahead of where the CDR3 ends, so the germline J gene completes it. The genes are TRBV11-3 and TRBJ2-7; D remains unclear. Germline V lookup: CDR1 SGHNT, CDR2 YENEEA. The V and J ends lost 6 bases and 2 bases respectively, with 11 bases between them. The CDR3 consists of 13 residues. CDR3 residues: CASSDRAAYEQYF. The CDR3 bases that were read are TGTGCCAGCAGTGACCGTGCGGCCTACGAG.

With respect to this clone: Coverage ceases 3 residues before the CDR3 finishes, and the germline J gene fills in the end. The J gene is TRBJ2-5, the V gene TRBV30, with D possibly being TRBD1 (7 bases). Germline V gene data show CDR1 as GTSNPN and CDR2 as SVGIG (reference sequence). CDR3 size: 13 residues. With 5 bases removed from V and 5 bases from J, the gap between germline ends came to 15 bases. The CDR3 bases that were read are TGTGCCTGGGGGACCCCAGGGGGGGAGACC. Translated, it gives CAWGTPGGET. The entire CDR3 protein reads CAWGTPGGETQYF.

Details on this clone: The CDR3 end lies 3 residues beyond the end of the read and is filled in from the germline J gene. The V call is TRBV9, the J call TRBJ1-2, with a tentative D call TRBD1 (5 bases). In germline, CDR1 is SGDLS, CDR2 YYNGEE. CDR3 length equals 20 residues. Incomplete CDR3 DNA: TGTGCCAGCAGCGCCCCAATAACCCCAAGTGATGGGAGGAGGGGAAAGGGC. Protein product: CASSAPITPSDGRRGKG. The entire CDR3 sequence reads CASSAPITPSDGRRGKGYTF.

CDR3 protein: CASTLQDTQYF. CDR3 bases read: TGTGCCAGCACCTTACAAGATACG. V usage is TRBV12-3 or TRBV12-4 and J usage is TRBJ2-3; D unresolved. Read coverage stops 3 residues before the CDR3 terminus; the germline J gene supplies the remainder. CDR3 size: 11 residues. Trimming took off 7 bases at V and 5 bases at J, with 7 bases between the two ends.

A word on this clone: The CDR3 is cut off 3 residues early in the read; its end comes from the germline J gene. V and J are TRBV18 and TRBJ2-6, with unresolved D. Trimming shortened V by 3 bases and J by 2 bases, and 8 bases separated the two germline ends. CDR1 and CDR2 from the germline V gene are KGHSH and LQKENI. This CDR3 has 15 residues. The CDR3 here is CASSPTGTGANVLTF. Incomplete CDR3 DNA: TGTGCCAGCTCACCGACGGGTACTGGGGCCAACGTC.

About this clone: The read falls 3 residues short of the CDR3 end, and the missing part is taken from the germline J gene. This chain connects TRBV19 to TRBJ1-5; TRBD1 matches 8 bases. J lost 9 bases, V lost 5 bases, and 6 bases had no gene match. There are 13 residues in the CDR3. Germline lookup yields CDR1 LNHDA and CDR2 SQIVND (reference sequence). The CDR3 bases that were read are TGTGCCAGTAGTGTTGACAGGGGAGGGCCC. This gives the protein CASSVDRGGP. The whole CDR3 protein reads CASSVDRGGPQHF. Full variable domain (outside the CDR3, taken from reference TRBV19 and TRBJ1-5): DGGITQSPKYLFRKEGQNVTLSCEQNLNHDAMYWYRQDPGQGLRLIYYSQIVNDFQKGDIAEGYSVSREKKESFPLTVTSAQKNPTAFYLCASSVDRGGPQHFGDGTRLSIL.

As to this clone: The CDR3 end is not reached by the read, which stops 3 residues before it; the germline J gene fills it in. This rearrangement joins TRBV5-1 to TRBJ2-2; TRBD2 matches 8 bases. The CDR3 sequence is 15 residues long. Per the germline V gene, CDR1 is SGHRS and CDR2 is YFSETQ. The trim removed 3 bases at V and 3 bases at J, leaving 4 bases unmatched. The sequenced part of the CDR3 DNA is TGCGCCAGCAGCTCCAGCGGGAGTCACACCGGGGAG. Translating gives CASSSSGSHTGE. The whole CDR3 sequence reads CASSSSGSHTGELFF.

The CDR3 spells CASSSLPTGGQPQHF. The sequenced part of the CDR3 DNA is TGTGCCAGCAGTTCGCTCCCGACAGGGGGGCAGCCC. V and J are TRBV12-3 or TRBV12-4 and TRBJ1-5; 9 bases are a match to TRBD1. The missing CDR3 end, 3 residues past where the read stops, is filled in from the germline J gene. The V and J ends lost 4 bases and 7 bases, in that order; junction bases with no gene match: 8. The CDR3 is made up of 15 amino acids.

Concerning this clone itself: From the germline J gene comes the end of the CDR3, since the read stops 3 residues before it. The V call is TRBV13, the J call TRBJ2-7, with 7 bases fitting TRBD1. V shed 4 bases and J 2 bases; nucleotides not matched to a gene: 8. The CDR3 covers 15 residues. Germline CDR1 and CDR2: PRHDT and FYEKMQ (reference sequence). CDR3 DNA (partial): TGTGCCAGCAGCTCCAGGAGACAGGGAACCTACGAG. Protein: CASSSRRQGTYE. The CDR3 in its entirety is CASSSRRQGTYEQYF.

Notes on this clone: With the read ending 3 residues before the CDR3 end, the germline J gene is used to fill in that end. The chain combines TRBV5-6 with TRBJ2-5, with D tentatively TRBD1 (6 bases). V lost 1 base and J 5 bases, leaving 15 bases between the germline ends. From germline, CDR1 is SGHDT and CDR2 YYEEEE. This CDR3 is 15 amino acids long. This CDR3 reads CASSLIGQGTETQYF. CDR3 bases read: TGTGCCAGCAGCTTGATAGGGCAGGGGACCGAGACC.

Incomplete CDR3 DNA: TGCAGTGCTGCGAAGAAGCGTGACACAGATACG. Translating gives CSAAKKRDTDT. The full-length CDR3 reads as CSAAKKRDTDTQYF. The chain carries TRBV20-1 and TRBJ2-3; D is undetermined. The CDR3 goes on 3 residues after the read ends, and that part is filled in from the germline J gene. The ends were cut back, 5 bases at V and 2 bases at J, with 14 bases in the middle. In germline, CDR1 is DFQATT, CDR2 SNEGSKA (reference sequence). This CDR3 is 14 amino acids long.

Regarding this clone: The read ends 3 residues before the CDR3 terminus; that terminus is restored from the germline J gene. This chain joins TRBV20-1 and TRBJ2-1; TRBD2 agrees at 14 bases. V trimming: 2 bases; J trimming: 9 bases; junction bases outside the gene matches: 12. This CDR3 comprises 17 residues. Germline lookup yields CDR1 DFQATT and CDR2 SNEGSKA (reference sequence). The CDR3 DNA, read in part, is TGCAGTGCTAGAACACCTGGGGGACTAGCGGGAGTGGCTGAG. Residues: CSARTPGGLAGVAE. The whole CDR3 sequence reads CSARTPGGLAGVAEQFF.

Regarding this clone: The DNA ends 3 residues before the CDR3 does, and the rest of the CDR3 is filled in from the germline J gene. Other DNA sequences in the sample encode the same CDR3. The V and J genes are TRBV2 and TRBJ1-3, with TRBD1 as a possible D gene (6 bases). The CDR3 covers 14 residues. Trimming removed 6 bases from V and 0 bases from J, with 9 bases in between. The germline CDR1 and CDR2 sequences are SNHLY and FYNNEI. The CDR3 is CASRDRYSGNTIYF. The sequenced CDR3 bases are TGTGCCAGCAGGGACAGATACTCTGGAAACACC.

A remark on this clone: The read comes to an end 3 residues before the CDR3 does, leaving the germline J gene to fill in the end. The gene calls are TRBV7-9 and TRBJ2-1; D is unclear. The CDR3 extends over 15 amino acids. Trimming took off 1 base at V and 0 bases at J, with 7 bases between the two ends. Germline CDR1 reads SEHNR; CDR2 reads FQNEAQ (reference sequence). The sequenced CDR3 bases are TGTGCCAGCAGCTTAGGGTCGGGCTCCTACAATGAG. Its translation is CASSLGSGSYNE. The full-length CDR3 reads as CASSLGSGSYNEQFF. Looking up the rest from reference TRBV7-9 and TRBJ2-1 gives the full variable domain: DTGVSQNPRHKITKRGQNVTFRCDPISEHNRLYWYRQTLGQGPEFLTYFQNEAQLEKSRLLSDRFSAERPKGSFSTLEIQRTEQGDSAMYLCASSLGSGSYNEQFFGPGTRLTVL.

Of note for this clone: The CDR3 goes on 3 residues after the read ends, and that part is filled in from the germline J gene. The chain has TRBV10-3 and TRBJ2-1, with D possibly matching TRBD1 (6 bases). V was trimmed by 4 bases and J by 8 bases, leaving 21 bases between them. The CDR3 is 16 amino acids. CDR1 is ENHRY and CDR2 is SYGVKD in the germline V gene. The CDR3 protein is CAISGQSGVTGDEQFF. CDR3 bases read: TGTGCCATCAGTGGACAATCAGGGGTTACCGGGGATGAG.

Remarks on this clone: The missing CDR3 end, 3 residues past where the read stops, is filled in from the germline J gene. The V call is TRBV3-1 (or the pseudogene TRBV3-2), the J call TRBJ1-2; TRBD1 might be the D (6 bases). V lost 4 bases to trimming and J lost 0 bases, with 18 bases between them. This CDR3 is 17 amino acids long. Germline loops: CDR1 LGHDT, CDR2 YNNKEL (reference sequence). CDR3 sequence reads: CASSLTGAGASNYGYTF. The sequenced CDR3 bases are TGTGCCAGCAGCCTAACAGGCGCGGGGGCCTCTAACTATGGC.

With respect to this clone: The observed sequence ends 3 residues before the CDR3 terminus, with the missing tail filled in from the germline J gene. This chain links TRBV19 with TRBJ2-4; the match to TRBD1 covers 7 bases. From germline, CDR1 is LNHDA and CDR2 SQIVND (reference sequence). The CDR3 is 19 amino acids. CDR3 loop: CASSIFVGPGGVNSYGQYF. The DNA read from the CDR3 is TGTGCCAGTAGTATCTTCGTCGGGCCAGGGGGAGTCAACTCCTATGGT. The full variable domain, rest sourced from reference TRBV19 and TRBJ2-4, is DGGITQSPKYLFRKEGQNVTLSCEQNLNHDAMYWYRQDPGQGLRLIYYSQIVNDFQKGDIAEGYSVSREKKESFPLTVTSAQKNPTAFYLCASSIFVGPGGVNSYGQYFGAGTRLSVL.

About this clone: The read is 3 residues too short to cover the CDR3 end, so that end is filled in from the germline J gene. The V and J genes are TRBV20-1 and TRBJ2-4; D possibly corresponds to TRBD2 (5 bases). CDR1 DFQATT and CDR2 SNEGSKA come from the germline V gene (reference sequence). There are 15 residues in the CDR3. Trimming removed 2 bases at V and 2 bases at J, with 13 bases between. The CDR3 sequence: CSARYLSDSKNIQYF. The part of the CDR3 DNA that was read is TGCAGTGCTAGATATCTATCGGACTCCAAAAACATT.